These T cell receptor beta chains were read from a single sample in a study of Ad26.COV2.S vaccination and SARS-CoV-2 variants. Sequenced by immunoSEQ multiplex PCR; TCRdb stores in-frame clones only, minus some. Altogether about 390,000 clones are present, roughly 90% being singletons, with the ten largest covering about 1.7%. Sequencing was performed on peripheral blood, taken in a trial of Ad26.COV2.S vaccine versus placebo. The origin of the receptors is a person aged 18-60 years who received the Ad26.COV2.S COVID-19 vaccine or a placebo. Each CDR3 is given with its conserved first and last residue. Each record gives: V gene, J gene, D gene, clone size, CDR3 protein, CDR3 DNA. A D gene is named only where the DNA matches it firmly. Some rows mark clone size as missing; the rest say once, few, many or name a class of expanded clone.

v_gene: TRBV19; j_gene: TRBJ1-5; d_gene: NA; abundance: few; CDR3aa: CASRVLDLSNQPQHF; CDR3nt: TGTGCCAGTAGGGTCCTGGACCTTAGCAATCAGCCCCAGCATTTT
v_gene: TRBV24-1; j_gene: TRBJ1-6; d_gene: TRBD1; abundance: NA; CDR3aa: CATSDVGQGEVSYNSPLHF; CDR3nt: TGTGCCACCAGTGATGTGGGACAGGGGGAGGTCTCCTATAATTCACCCCTCCACTTT
v_gene: TRBV28; j_gene: TRBJ1-4; d_gene: NA; abundance: NA; CDR3aa: CASWDGGAVEKLFF; CDR3nt: TGTGCCAGTTGGGATGGGGGGGCAGTCGAAAAACTGTTTTTT
v_gene: TRBV18; j_gene: TRBJ1-2; d_gene: NA; abundance: NA; CDR3aa: CASSPGWGAYGYTF; CDR3nt: TGTGCCAGCTCACCTGGATGGGGGGCGTATGGCTACACCTTC
v_gene: TRBV28; j_gene: TRBJ1-6; d_gene: NA; abundance: once; CDR3aa: CASRGTAGPLHF; CDR3nt: TGTGCCAGCAGGGGGACGGCGGGACCCCTCCACTTT
v_gene: TRBV7-2; j_gene: TRBJ2-4; d_gene: TRBD1; abundance: NA; CDR3aa: CASSFGQGDIQYF; CDR3nt: TGTGCCAGCAGCTTCGGCCAGGGGGACATTCAGTACTTC
v_gene: TRBV28; j_gene: TRBJ1-4; d_gene: NA; abundance: NA; CDR3aa: CASSNPGLTNEKLFF; CDR3nt: TGTGCCAGCAGCAACCCAGGGTTAACTAATGAAAAACTGTTTTTT
v_gene: TRBV18; j_gene: TRBJ2-5; d_gene: NA; abundance: NA; CDR3aa: CASSQSDVKETQYF; CDR3nt: TGTGCCAGCTCACAGAGCGACGTAAAAGAGACCCAGTACTTC
v_gene: TRBV4-3; j_gene: TRBJ1-2; d_gene: TRBD1; abundance: NA; CDR3aa: CASSHDRVYGYTF; CDR3nt: TGCGCCAGCAGCCACGACAGGGTCTACGGCTACACCTTC
v_gene: TRBV7-9; j_gene: TRBJ1-4; d_gene: TRBD1; abundance: NA; CDR3aa: CASSLRGQGVLGEKLFF; CDR3nt: TGTGCCAGCAGCTTAAGGGGACAGGGGGTCTTAGGAGAAAAACTGTTTTTT
v_gene: TRBV7-2; j_gene: TRBJ2-1; d_gene: NA; abundance: once; CDR3aa: CASSLQVSDYNEQFF; CDR3nt: TGTGCCAGCAGCTTACAAGTCTCCGACTACAATGAGCAGTTCTTC
v_gene: TRBV7-9; j_gene: TRBJ2-4; d_gene: NA; abundance: NA; CDR3aa: CASSTRVTGVAKNIQYF; CDR3nt: TGTGCCAGCAGCACCCGGGTTACTGGAGTAGCCAAAAACATTCAGTACTTC
v_gene: TRBV5-1; j_gene: TRBJ1-1; d_gene: NA; abundance: NA; CDR3aa: CASSSTGPNTEAFF; CDR3nt: TGCGCCAGCAGCTCTACGGGTCCGAACACTGAAGCTTTCTTT
v_gene: TRBV6-6; j_gene: TRBJ2-1; d_gene: NA; abundance: few; CDR3aa: CASSSLAPWYEQFF; CDR3nt: TGTGCCAGCAGTTCACTCGCTCCTTGGTATGAGCAGTTCTTC
v_gene: TRBV9; j_gene: TRBJ2-5; d_gene: NA; abundance: NA; CDR3aa: CASSVEGAGGVLYF; CDR3nt: TGTGCCAGCAGCGTAGAAGGAGCAGGGGGGGTTCTGTACTTC
v_gene: TRBV20-1; j_gene: TRBJ2-7; d_gene: NA; abundance: NA; CDR3aa: CSARGLEGQYF; CDR3nt: TGCAGTGCTAGGGGTTTAGAGGGGCAGTACTTC
v_gene: TRBV27; j_gene: TRBJ1-4; d_gene: NA; abundance: NA; CDR3aa: CASSFRGGNEKLFF; CDR3nt: TGTGCCAGCAGTTTTAGAGGTGGTAATGAAAAACTGTTTTTT
v_gene: TRBV9; j_gene: TRBJ1-1; d_gene: NA; abundance: NA; CDR3aa: CASSVNPIMNTEAFF; CDR3nt: TGTGCCAGCAGCGTCAATCCTATCATGAACACTGAAGCTTTCTTT
v_gene: TRBV18; j_gene: TRBJ1-1; d_gene: TRBD1; abundance: NA; CDR3aa: CASSTTGVRTEAFF; CDR3nt: TGTGCCAGCTCAACGACAGGGGTTAGGACTGAAGCTTTCTTT
v_gene: TRBV2; j_gene: TRBJ2-6; d_gene: TRBD1; abundance: NA; CDR3aa: CASSPTGGGTGANVLTF; CDR3nt: TGTGCCAGCAGCCCGACAGGGGGCGGTACTGGGGCCAACGTCCTGACTTTC
v_gene: TRBV27; j_gene: TRBJ1-3; d_gene: NA; abundance: NA; CDR3aa: CASKVNTLSGNTIYF; CDR3nt: TGTGCCAGCAAGGTCAACACTCTTTCGGGAAACACCATATATTTT
v_gene: TRBV11-2; j_gene: TRBJ2-7; d_gene: TRBD1; abundance: NA; CDR3aa: CASSLITGGWYEQYF; CDR3nt: TGTGCCAGCAGCTTAATTACAGGGGGTTGGTACGAGCAGTACTTC
v_gene: TRBV7-2; j_gene: TRBJ2-5; d_gene: TRBD2; abundance: NA; CDR3aa: CASSLGPGGGAFRETQYF; CDR3nt: TGTGCCAGCAGCTTAGGTCCGGGCGGGGGGGCCTTCCGAGAGACCCAGTACTTC
v_gene: TRBV29-1; j_gene: TRBJ2-7; d_gene: NA; abundance: NA; CDR3aa: CSVEGTVSYEQYF; CDR3nt: TGCAGCGTTGAAGGAACAGTCTCCTACGAGCAGTACTTC
v_gene: TRBV12-3/TRBV12-4; j_gene: TRBJ1-5; d_gene: TRBD1; abundance: NA; CDR3aa: CASSTGVGQPQHF; CDR3nt: TGTGCCAGCAGTACAGGGGTAGGGCAGCCCCAGCATTTT
v_gene: TRBV4-1; j_gene: TRBJ1-5; d_gene: NA; abundance: NA; CDR3aa: CASSQEFRQPQHF; CDR3nt: TGCGCCAGCAGCCAAGAGTTTCGACAGCCCCAGCATTTT
v_gene: TRBV6-4; j_gene: TRBJ2-2; d_gene: NA; abundance: NA; CDR3aa: CASSSPGKELFF; CDR3nt: TGTGCCAGCAGTTCTCCGGGGAAGGAGCTGTTTTTT
v_gene: TRBV6-6; j_gene: TRBJ1-2; d_gene: TRBD1; abundance: NA; CDR3aa: CASSPSVQGFF; CDR3nt: TGTGCCAGCAGTCCGAGCGTACAGGGGTTCTTC
v_gene: TRBV5-5; j_gene: TRBJ2-7; d_gene: NA; abundance: NA; CDR3aa: CASSYRQRGPPYEQYF; CDR3nt: TGTGCCAGCAGTTACCGACAGAGGGGCCCCCCCTACGAGCAGTACTTC
v_gene: TRBV5-1; j_gene: TRBJ1-1; d_gene: NA; abundance: NA; CDR3aa: CASSLQNREAEAFF; CDR3nt: TGCGCCAGCAGCCTCCAAAACAGGGAGGCTGAAGCTTTCTTT
v_gene: TRBV21-1; j_gene: TRBJ2-7; d_gene: NA; abundance: NA; CDR3aa: CASSKRADLGYLYEQYF; CDR3nt: TGTGCCAGCAGCAAACGCGCAGACTTGGGTTATCTGTACGAGCAGTACTTC
v_gene: TRBV5-1; j_gene: TRBJ2-5; d_gene: TRBD2; abundance: NA; CDR3aa: CASSVGLAGGQETQYF; CDR3nt: TGCGCCAGCAGCGTCGGACTAGCGGGGGGACAAGAGACCCAGTACTTC
v_gene: TRBV9; j_gene: TRBJ2-5; d_gene: NA; abundance: NA; CDR3aa: CASSLRQSQETQYF; CDR3nt: TGTGCCAGCAGCTTACGACAGTCCCAAGAGACCCAGTACTTC
v_gene: TRBV5-8; j_gene: TRBJ1-6; d_gene: TRBD1; abundance: NA; CDR3aa: CASSLVQGAWDNSPLHF; CDR3nt: TGTGCCAGCAGCTTGGTGCAGGGGGCATGGGATAATTCACCCCTCCACTTT